This TCR beta chain appears in the sequencing data of a study of cytomegalovirus exposure and HLA in healthy donors. The study's findings and limits: It was reportedly the case that the classifier diagnosed cytomegalovirus status with high specificity and sensitivity. In a later analysis, an Asian-associated ancestry cluster reportedly showed fewer N-insertions than the roughly 710-donor mean. In a later analysis, a missense DCLRE1C variant was linked to TCR beta V- and J-gene trimming. In a later analysis, HLA-associated beta chains showed higher expansion and lower generation probabilities than comparable chains.

Comment on this clone: What it binds is unknown.

V was trimmed by 3 bases and J by 4 bases, leaving 15 bases between them. The germline V gene has CDR1 LNHDA and CDR2 SQIVND (reference sequence). This CDR3 has 15 amino acids. Primers included in the PCR were 60 Vbeta and 13 Jbeta primers. Here immunoSEQ multiplex PCR was the method, and the copy in TCRdb shows in-frame clones only, minus some. Altogether some 150,000 clones are present, roughly 80% being singletons, with the ten largest covering about 4%. The sample comprised PBMCs. V gene TRBV19 combines with J gene TRBJ1-2; D unclear. This receptor was taken from a woman between 40 and 50 years old in good health and CMV-seronegative. The CDR3 nucleotides read TGTGCCAGTAGTATTAGCCGGAGAAACTTCTATGGCTACACCTTC. Its translation: CASSISRRNFYGYTF.